This TCR beta chain derives from a study of cytomegalovirus exposure and HLA in healthy donors (dated by TCRdb to about 2017). The study in broad terms: In an earlier analysis of 587 of the donors, 276 Gb of sequence data and 90 million to 130 million unique TCR beta sequences from 150 million to 200 million T cells were reported. The study aimed to test whether signatures of past pathogen exposure could be identified by cataloging public T cell receptors. Across approximately 420 genotyped donors of the cohort, an average of about 220,000 unique TCR beta nucleotide sequences per donor were sequenced, and about a sixth of those sequences were non-productive. Approximately 330 gigabases of sequencing data and 70 million to 100 million unique TCR sequences made up an early release that covered 500 to 650 HLA-typed donors. The T cell repertoires of some 700 subjects were profiled by immunosequencing and related to cytomegalovirus serostatus. All discovery cohort repertoires had been generated on a single sequencing platform. To predict cytomegalovirus infection status, the study combined high-throughput TCR immunosequencing, statistical association of individual TCRs with disease status, and machine learning. Donor age, sex, ethnicity and CMV serostatus were compiled together with the repertoire data. Four or five DR-DQ haplotypes were treated as single units for association and clustering because of strong linkage in the cohort. In an earlier analysis of several hundred of the donors, high-throughput TCR beta sequencing was used to judge whether each TCR beta V gene segment behaved as functional or pseudogenic. Of the 350 to 450 genotyped donors, around 81% fell in the genetic ancestry cluster associated with self-reported Caucasian donors. Rather than using new phenotypic data, the later analysis identified candidate immune exposures from TCR beta sequences and from how often those sequences occurred across donors. Both class I and class II loci were covered by HLA typing, at four-digit resolution. The number of donors typed differed by locus, with about 629-630 for A, B, C, DRB1 and DQB1, approximately 500 for DQA1, 600 to 610 for DPA1, and around 430 for DPB1. In a later analysis, previously published TCR beta repertoires from several hundred donors were re-analyzed and high-resolution HLA genotyping was added so that TCR occurrence patterns could be studied. In addition to the first cohort of roughly 670 subjects, a separate validation cohort of approximately 120 different subjects was used. Genome-wide SNP genotypes for about 55% of the 666 donors were used in a later genetic analysis, which treated that subset as a discovery cohort.

The cohort was made up of approximately 700 healthy bone marrow donors. Cohort members were all nominally healthy when sampled, although unrecorded immune exposures were likely present. The donor tested CMV seropositive, placing the donor among the 250 to 350 seropositive members of the cohort. Every donor gave a peripheral blood sample, and the peripheral blood mononuclear cells from that sample were used for TCR beta sequencing. Genomic DNA extraction from the blood cell samples was performed with the Qiagen DNeasy Blood Extraction Kit. Results the study describes overall, beyond this receptor: According to the authors, the approach could potentially be generalized to other disease states and immunological phenotypes. V-gene and J-gene trimming of TCR beta chains was associated with a missense DCLRE1C variant in a later genetic analysis, and the association was replicated in an independent cohort. Most TCR sequences were observed very rarely across donors, whereas some public TCRs were present in many individuals. At a false discovery rate of 0.05, a later analysis linked about 16,000 TCR beta sequences to specific HLA alleles. When HLA alleles, especially DR and DQ, strongly co-occurred, attributing TCR associations to individual alleles was difficult. A later analysis found that most CMV-associated TCR beta chains appeared HLA-restricted, with HLA associations seemingly driven largely by CMV exposure. Because counts were too low, around 18 rarely observed V segments, including chromosome 9 orphons, were left out of the earlier analysis of 500 to 750 of the donors. In a later analysis, several top co-occurrence clusters were reported to appear linked to parvovirus B19, influenza, CMV and Epstein-Barr virus. A group of highly shared sequence variants was considered likely to be a technical artifact of the sequencing pipeline. Cytomegalovirus status was reported to be diagnosed by the classifier with high specificity and sensitivity in both the original and validation cohorts. In vitro tests confirmed that a few of the cytomegalovirus-associated TCR beta chains recognize cytomegalovirus antigens. Because HLA typing was missing for some donors at each locus, association tests included only the typed subset. The study listed approximately 150 TCR beta chains as associated with cytomegalovirus. A later analysis found that HLA-associated TCR beta chains were more clonally expanded and had lower generation probabilities than equally common non-associated chains. According to a later genetic analysis, donors in an Asian-associated ancestry cluster had fewer N-insertions in productive TCRs than the approximately 710-donor mean. In an earlier analysis of some 540 of the donors, most TCR beta V segments appeared in productive rearrangements about 87% or about 30% of the time, broadly matching IMGT annotations. According to a later analysis, TCR association rates differed among HLA loci, with DRB1 alleles showing the most associated TCRs and HLA-C alleles showing the fewest. Because the 87-base-pair reads could not distinguish some IMGT-functional V segments, including TRBV6-2 and TRBV6-3, those segments were excluded. For the cohort, immune exposure information was limited to CMV serostatus. In this cohort, only TCR beta chains were sequenced, and detectable features were limited by the absence of alpha or paired-chain data. Linkage disequilibrium might explain the correlated functional status among segregating V segments, but an unknown experimental factor could not be ruled out. Roughly uniform sequencing depth across donors was assumed in presence/absence analyses, although this assumption may not hold. A further reported finding was that TCR beta sequences accurately predicted the HLA-A and HLA-B alleles for most subjects in the first cohort.

About this clone: The antigen this receptor binds is unknown. Base qualities are not recorded, but no much larger clone differs from it by a single base.

The CDR3 measures 14 amino acids from cysteine to phenylalanine. CDR3 DNA only is kept here, 42 bases in frame from base 1. In the germline V gene, CDR1 corresponds to SGHVS and CDR2 to FNYEAQ. Trimming removed 2 bases from V and 1 base from J, leaving 8 bases between the germline ends. The method was the immunoSEQ multiplex PCR assay. A mixture of 60 forward primers for TCR Vbeta segments and 13 reverse primers for TCR Jbeta segments was used in the multiplex PCR. The CDR3 region of rearranged TCR beta genes was amplified from genomic DNA with a multiplex PCR assay. Amplified TCR beta libraries were sequenced as 87-base-pair reads on the Illumina HiSeq System. In the paper's pipeline: A later analysis tallied roughly 76 million unique TCR beta chains across the 666 repertoires, and some 10 million of those chains were shared by two or more donors. Raw reads were error-corrected and collapsed into unique sequences with a nearest-neighbor algorithm that merged closely related sequences to remove PCR and sequencing errors. Alignment of CDR3 sequences to IMGT reference sequences was used to assign V, D and J gene segments. For a sequence to be retained, a match of at least six nucleotides was required to both a V gene segment and a J gene segment. A rearrangement counted as productive if the CDR3 had no stop codons and remained in frame with V and J, and every other rearrangement counted as non-productive. CDR3 was defined according to IMGT convention as the region running from the second conserved V-encoded cysteine to the conserved J-encoded phenylalanine. The earlier analysis of about 530 of the donors excluded any sequence lacking an unambiguous match to a single V gene segment. An earlier analysis of approximately 590 of the donors called V segments functional above 56.7% productive rearrangements and segregating when the between-donor standard deviation exceeded 5%. A statistical classification framework was developed to diagnose cytomegalovirus status using the catalog of TCR beta chain sequences. V and J gene assignment, in a later analysis, came from comparing TCR nucleotide sequences with IMGT/GENE-DB human TR gene sequences. Using the TCRdist pipeline, a later analysis assigned CDR3 sequences along with most-parsimonious VDJ recombination scenarios. In a later analysis, every TCR beta chain was defined by the combination of its CDR3 amino acid sequence and its V-gene family, and reads without a unique V-gene family were dropped. In a later analysis, fewer than 650 highly shared, low-generation-probability nucleotide sequences were removed to address suspected cross-contamination and a sequencing artifact. In a later analysis, a clonal expansion index was calculated for each public chain from normalized within-repertoire ranks of inferred template counts. In a later analysis, generation probabilities were computed with a VDJ recombination model fitted to out-of-frame rearrangements, and the resulting probabilities were checked against IGoR. In a later analysis, hypergeometric tests were used to score TCR-TCR, TCR-HLA and TCR-CMV co-occurrence, with a repertoire-size bias correction applied to TCR pairs. To estimate false discovery rates, a later analysis permuted the HLA or CMV assignments 20 times. In a later analysis, co-occurring TCRs were grouped using DBSCAN, and TCRdist sequence similarity was added for clustering within HLA-allele-positive subsets. Repertoires with fewer than 30,000 or more than 120,000 public chains were left out of co-occurrence clustering, as were roughly five repertoires with anomalous nucleotide sharing. TCRdb mirrors the immuneACCESS table, restricted to in-frame sequences. Some clones are absent from its copies; in checked studies, under half trace to an unresolved V gene, and the reason for the others is unknown. V and J calls and clone size are as listed in that table; D and trimming were resolved from the DNA. The sample table holds 65,000 to 80,000 clones, of which approximately 72% were seen once. Roughly 8.9% of the sample lies in the top ten.

Sequencing was done on a sample of PBMCs. Recombination connected TRBV7-6 to TRBJ1-1; the D gene remains uncertain. This sequence was found in a woman in her thirties or forties in good health and CMV-seropositive. The CDR3 region has the sequence CASSLYSSNTEAFF. The DNA is TGTGCCAGCAGCTTATATAGCTCGAACACTGAAGCTTTCTTT.